These 5 T cell receptor beta chains share one sample of origin, sequenced in a study of metastatic and nonmetastatic thyroid tumors. No treatment of any kind had been given to any patient before thyroid surgery. TCRdb used MiXCR to call clones anew from the PCR reads. The sample shows roughly 98,000 clones, more than 12% of them seen only once. Input material: blood. Source of these receptors: a female donor with papillary thyroid cancer or a benign thyroid nodule (not recorded which). Some clones in this sample may be carry-over from other donors' samples.

Many counts were recorded for this clone. The chain combines TRBV30 with TRBJ2-7; tentative D call: TRBD1 (5 bases). Germline V gene sequence: CDR1 GTSNPN, CDR2 SVGIG (reference sequence). The CDR3 totals 15 residues. The CDR3 sequence is CASMWPLGHAYEQYF. The CDR3 DNA reads as TGTGCTTCTATGTGGCCCCTAGGACATGCCTACGAGCAGTACTTC.

This clone was counted many times. Additional DNA sequences in this sample encode the identical CDR3. The gene calls are TRBV5-1 and TRBJ1-5; no definite D call. The germline CDR1 and CDR2 sequences are SGHRS and YFSETQ. V lost 4 bases and J 4 bases, leaving 18 bases between the germline ends. The length of the CDR3 is 16 residues. The CDR3: CASSPGGGRGNQPQHF. CDR3 in DNA: TGCGCCAGCAGCCCGGGAGGAGGCCGAGGGAATCAGCCCCAGCATTTT.

For this clone: A clone one base away is much larger, so this may be a read error. V and J are TRBV20-1 and TRBJ2-2, with 8 bases that match TRBD2. CDR3 length equals 15 residues. V shed 0 bases and J 5 bases; nucleotides not matched to a gene: 5. Germline V gene data show CDR1 as DFQATT and CDR2 as SNEGSKA (reference sequence). CDR3 loop: CSARDPGGGTGELFF. In DNA, the CDR3 is TGCAGTGCTAGAGACCCGGGGGGGGGTACCGGGGAGCTGTTTTTT.

The table lists this clone with many counts. The J gene is TRBJ1-2, the V gene TRBV5-6; 7 bases are shared with TRBD1. This CDR3 region has 13 residues. Per the germline V gene, CDR1 is SGHDT and CDR2 is YYEEEE. With 1 base clipped from V and 8 bases from J, the junction kept 5 bases outside the gene matches. The CDR3 DNA follows: TGTGCCAGCAGCTTGCAGGGGGGAAAGGGCTACACCTTC. Protein sequence: CASSLQGGKGYTF. The full variable domain, its missing parts supplied by reference TRBV5-6 and TRBJ1-2, is DAGVTQSPTHLIKTRGQQVTLRCSPKSGHDTVSWYQQALGQGPQFIFQYYEEEERQRGNFPDRFSGHQFPNYSSELNVNALLLGDSALYLCASSLQGGKGYTFGSGTRLTVV.

Only a few counts were recorded for this clone. The genes are TRBV9 and TRBJ2-2; D is unresolved. The ends were cut back, 1 base at V and 6 bases at J, with 7 bases in the middle. CDR3 length: 13 residues. Germline values: CDR1 SGDLS, CDR2 YYNGEE. CDR3 in amino acids: CASSVIGAGELFF. CDR3 bases: TGTGCCAGCAGCGTAATTGGAGCCGGGGAGCTGTTTTTT.